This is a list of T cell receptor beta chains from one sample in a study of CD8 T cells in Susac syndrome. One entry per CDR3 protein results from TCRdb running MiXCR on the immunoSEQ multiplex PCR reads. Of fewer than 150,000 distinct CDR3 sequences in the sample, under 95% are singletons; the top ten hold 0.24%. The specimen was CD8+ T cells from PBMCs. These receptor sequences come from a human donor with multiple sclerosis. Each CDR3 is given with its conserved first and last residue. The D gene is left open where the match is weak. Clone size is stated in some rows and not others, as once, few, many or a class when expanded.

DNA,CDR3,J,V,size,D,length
TGTGCCAGCAGTCTAGGGACAGGATACAATCAGCCCCAGCATTTT,CASSLGTGYNQPQHF,TRBJ1-5,TRBV6-5,-,TRBD1,15
TGTGCCAGCAGCTTAGGCTTGCAGGGACCCTACGAGCAGTACTTC,CASSLGLQGPYEQYF,TRBJ2-7,TRBV7-9,-,-,15
TGCAGTGCTAGAGGGATACTCGGCGGGAGCGTATCCTACGAGCAGTACTTC,CSARGILGGSVSYEQYF,TRBJ2-7,TRBV20-1,-,TRBD2,17
TGTGCCAGCTCACCACCGAGCCCTGCCACGCCAGGGACTGAAGCTTTCTTT,CASSPPSPATPGTEAFF,TRBJ1-1,TRBV18,-,-,17
TGTGCCAGCAGTTACTCGAACACTCTAGCGGGAGGCTACAATGAGCAGTTCTTC,CASSYSNTLAGGYNEQFF,TRBJ2-1,TRBV6-2/TRBV6-3,-,TRBD2,18
TGTGCCACCAGTGATAGAAGTAAAGTCGGTGAGCAGTTCTTC,CATSDRSKVGEQFF,TRBJ2-1,TRBV24-1,-,-,14
TGCAGTGCAAGCGGGCTAGCGGGCGGGAACATTCAGTACTTC,CSASGLAGGNIQYF,TRBJ2-4,TRBV20-1,once,TRBD2,14
TGCGCCAGCAGCCATGGACTAGCGGCCTTCCAAGAGACCCAGTACTTC,CASSHGLAAFQETQYF,TRBJ2-5,TRBV4-1,once,TRBD2,16
TGTGCCAGCAGCTTAATCGGGGGTACCTACGAGCAGTACTTC,CASSLIGGTYEQYF,TRBJ2-7,TRBV7-2,-,-,14
TGTGCCAGCAGCGAGGGGGGGCACTCCTACGAGCAGTACTTC,CASSEGGHSYEQYF,TRBJ2-7,TRBV9,-,-,14
TGTGCCAGCAGCGAAAAATCAGCACTCTATGGCTACACCTTC,CASSEKSALYGYTF,TRBJ1-2,TRBV7-9,-,-,14
TGCAGCCCGGGGGTGGGAGACCCCTCCAATGAGCAGTTCTTC,CSPGVGDPSNEQFF,TRBJ2-1,TRBV29-1,-,-,14
TGTGCCAGCACCCAGGGGCCATACATGAACACTGAAGCTTTCTTT,CASTQGPYMNTEAFF,TRBJ1-1,TRBV6-1,once,-,15
TGTGCCAGCAGCCACGGACTAGCGGGAAGTCGGAATGAGCAGTTCTTC,CASSHGLAGSRNEQFF,TRBJ2-1,TRBV4-2,-,TRBD2,16